These 8 T cell receptor beta chains share one sample of origin, sequenced in a study of T cell responses to AZD1222 COVID-19 vaccine. Libraries were prepared by immunoSEQ multiplex PCR; TCRdb keeps only in-frame clonotypes and omits some of them. The sample has 150,000 to 160,000 clones; over 80% are singletons. The sequencing used peripheral blood, collected 28 days after the second AZD1222 dose. The receptors here all came from an adult who received the AZD1222 COVID-19 vaccine.

V is TRBV5-4 and J is TRBJ2-1; TRBD1 matches at 9 bases. This CDR3 is built from 13 residues. The ends lost 4 bases at V and 12 bases at J; junction bases unmatched: 8. Germline CDR1 is SGHNT and CDR2 is YYREEE (reference sequence). CDR3 DNA: TGTGCCAGCAGCATCGTGGACAGGGGAGGGCAGTTCTTC. Its protein product is CASSIVDRGGQFF.

The gene calls are TRBV11-3 and TRBJ2-1; D perhaps matches TRBD2 (5 bases). The CDR3 has 15 amino acids. V shed 1 base and J shed 1 base, with 8 bases lying between them. Germline loops: CDR1 SGHNT, CDR2 YENEEA. This chain's CDR3 is CASSLGSGSYNEQFF. CDR3 sequence (DNA): TGTGCCAGCAGCTTAGGAAGCGGTTCCTACAATGAGCAGTTCTTC.

The chain joins TRBV5-4 to TRBJ2-3, with TRBD2 matching 8 bases. The CDR3 contains 16 residues. The germline V gene encodes CDR1 SGHNT and CDR2 YYREEE (reference sequence). V lost 3 bases and J lost 7; bases outside the gene matches: 13. In DNA form, the CDR3 reads TGTGCCAGCAGCTGGGAGGGAGCGGGAGACGTAAATACGCAGTATTTT. Its protein is CASSWEGAGDVNTQYF. The entire variable domain, with the rest obtained from reference TRBV5-4 and TRBJ2-3, is as follows: ETGVTQSPTHLIKTRGQQVTLRCSSQSGHNTVSWYQQALGQGPQFIFQYYREEENGRGNFPPRFSGLQFPNYSSELNVNALELDDSALYLCASSWEGAGDVNTQYFGPGTRLTVL.

The J gene is TRBJ2-5, the V gene TRBV3-1 (or the pseudogene TRBV3-2); a possible D gene is TRBD2 (6 bases). CDR1 is LGHDT and CDR2 is YNNKEL in the germline V gene (reference sequence). V dropped 7 bases and J dropped 0 bases, with 12 bases sitting between them. The CDR3 sequence is 14 residues long. The CDR3 loop is CASTSPSDQETQYF. The DNA for the CDR3 is TGTGCCAGCACCTCCCCTAGCGACCAAGAGACCCAGTACTTC.

The rearrangement uses TRBV28 and TRBJ2-7; 11 bases are a match to TRBD2. The CDR3 contains 15 residues. The J segment lost 1 base and the V segment lost 5 bases, leaving 4 bases of the junction unmatched. In germline, CDR1 is MDHEN, CDR2 SYDVKM. The CDR3 nucleotides are TGTGCCAGCAGTCAGACTAGCGGGGCGTCCTACGAGCAGTACTTC. It codes for CASSQTSGASYEQYF.

The chain carries TRBV29-1 and TRBJ2-4; 11 nucleotides align to TRBD1. The length of the CDR3 is 11 residues. Unmatched junction bases numbered 5, after V lost 6 bases and J lost 13 bases. The germline V gene has CDR1 SQVTM and CDR2 ANQGSEA. CDR3 loop: CSVAGQGAQYF. As DNA, the CDR3 is TGCAGCGTGGCTGGACAGGGGGCCCAGTACTTC.

The gene calls are TRBV30 and TRBJ1-5; 7 nucleotides line up with TRBD1. Germline V CDR1 and CDR2: GTSNPN, SVGIG (reference sequence). The CDR3 spans 19 residues. J lost 5 bases, V lost 1 base, and 20 bases had no gene match. CDR3: CAWSAAVRDSQTPHQPQHF. CDR3 nucleotide sequence: TGTGCCTGGAGTGCGGCGGTCAGGGACAGCCAGACCCCCCATCAGCCCCAGCATTTT.

This chain joins TRBV7-9 and TRBJ1-3; D call uncertain. Germline assignment: CDR1 SEHNR and CDR2 FQNEAQ (reference sequence). The CDR3 length is 17 residues. The ends were cut back, 7 bases at V and 8 bases at J, with 27 bases in the middle. The CDR3 is CASTTNERSVWGDTIYF. The CDR3 bases are TGTGCCAGCACCACCAACGAGAGGAGCGTGTGGGGAGACACCATATATTTT.